Sequencing of this TCR beta chain was carried out in a study of blood T cells in healthy people across ages. All donors came from Russia, were Caucasian and healthy, and spanned ages roughly 6 to 95. Next came a second PCR, run for about 6 to 11 cycles, which used a sample-barcoded 5' primer along with a J-beta primer mix. Each of the cDNA molecules was tagged by a template-switch adaptor with 12 random nucleotides. TCRdb fed the 5' RACE reads into MiXCR, producing one record per CDR3 protein. The table lists roughly 930,000 distinct CDR3 sequences, under 50% of them singletons. This CDR3 is built from 14 residues. Germline-derived CDR1 and CDR2 are MNHEY and SMNVEV (reference sequence). Of note for this clonotype: The antigen remains unidentified.

Study conclusions and caveats: While age rose, TCR beta diversity per million T cells dropped in a roughly linear way. Without sorted subsets, naive and antigen-experienced compartments could not be conclusively compared.

V is TRBV27 and J is TRBJ2-5; D possibly matches TRBD1 or TRBD2 (6 bases each). The J call is doubtful: the DNA matches TRBJ2-4 better. Material for sequencing was blood. The receptor was isolated from a man aged 25 to 40 in good health. CDR3 nucleotides: TGTGCCAGCAGTTTACGGGAAGGGGGGTACATTCAGTACTTC. This gives the protein CASSLREGGYIQYF.